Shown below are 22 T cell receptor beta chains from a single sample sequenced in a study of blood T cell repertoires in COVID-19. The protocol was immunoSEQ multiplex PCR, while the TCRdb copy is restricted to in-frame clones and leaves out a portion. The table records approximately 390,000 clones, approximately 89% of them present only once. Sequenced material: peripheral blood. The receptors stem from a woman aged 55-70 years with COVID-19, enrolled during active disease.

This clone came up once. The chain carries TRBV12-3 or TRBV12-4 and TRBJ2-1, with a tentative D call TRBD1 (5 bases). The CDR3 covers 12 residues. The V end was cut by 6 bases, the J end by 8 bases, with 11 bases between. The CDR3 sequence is CASSKQGDEQFF. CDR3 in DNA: TGTGCCAGCAGCAAACAAGGGGATGAGCAGTTCTTC.

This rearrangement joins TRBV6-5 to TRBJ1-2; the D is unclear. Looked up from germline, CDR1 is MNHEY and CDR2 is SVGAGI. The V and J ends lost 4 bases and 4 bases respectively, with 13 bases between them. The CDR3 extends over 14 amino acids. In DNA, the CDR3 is TGTGCCAGCAGTTCCTTCCAGGCGACCTATGGCTACACCTTC. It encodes CASSSFQATYGYTF.

The CDR3 nucleotides are TGCGCCAGCAGGCCCCTGAGCTCTGGGGCCAACGTCCTGACTTTC. It yields the protein CASRPLSSGANVLTF. V usage is TRBV23-1 and J usage is TRBJ2-6, with D unresolved. TRBV23-1 is labeled an ORF, and its function is uncertain. The CDR3 length is 15 residues. V lost 6 bases to trimming and J lost 0 bases, with 9 bases between them.

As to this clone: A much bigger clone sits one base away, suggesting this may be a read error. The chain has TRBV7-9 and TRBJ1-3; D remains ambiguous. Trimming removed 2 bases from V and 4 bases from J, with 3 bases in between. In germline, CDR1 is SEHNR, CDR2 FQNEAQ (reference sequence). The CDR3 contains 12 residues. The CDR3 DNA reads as TGTGCCAGCAGCTTACAGGGAAACACCATATATTTT. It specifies CASSLQGNTIYF.

The CDR3 DNA sequence: TGTGCCAGCAGCTTGGTGTCAGGGGGACCGAACACCGGGGAGCTGTTTTTT. Translating gives CASSLVSGGPNTGELFF. This chain joins TRBV5-4 and TRBJ2-2, with 7 bases identical to TRBD1. This CDR3 has 17 residues. Germline-derived CDR1 and CDR2 are SGHNT and YYREEE (reference sequence). Germline trimming cut 0 bases from V and 0 bases from J; bases unmatched to any gene: 5.

The CDR3 coding sequence is TGCGCCAGCAGCCCCAGCCCCGGGACAGGGTATGGCTACACCTTC. It encodes CASSPSPGTGYGYTF. The V call is TRBV5-1, the J call TRBJ1-2, with TRBD1 identical over 9 bases. V shed 4 bases and J 5 bases; nucleotides not matched to a gene: 9. The CDR3 spans 15 residues. Germline CDR1 SGHRS, CDR2 YFSETQ.

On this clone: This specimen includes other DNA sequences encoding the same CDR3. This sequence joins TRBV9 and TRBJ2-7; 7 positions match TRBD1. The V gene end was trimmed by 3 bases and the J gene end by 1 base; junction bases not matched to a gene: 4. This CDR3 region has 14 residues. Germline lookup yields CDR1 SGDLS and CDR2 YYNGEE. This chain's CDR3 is CASSAGQVSYEQYF. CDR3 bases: TGTGCCAGCAGCGCCGGACAGGTGTCCTACGAGCAGTACTTC.

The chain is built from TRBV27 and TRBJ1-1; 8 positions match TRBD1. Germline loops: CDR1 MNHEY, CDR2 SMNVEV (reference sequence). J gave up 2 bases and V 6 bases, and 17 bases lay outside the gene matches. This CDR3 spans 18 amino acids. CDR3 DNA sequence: TGTGCCAGCAGGCGTAGACAGGGGACTAAGGGCGCCAACACTGAAGCTTTCTTT. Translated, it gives CASRRRQGTKGANTEAFF.

The CDR3 is CASSQAGTANNEQFF. The CDR3 region has the DNA TGTGCCAGCAGCCAAGCCGGGACAGCTAACAATGAGCAGTTCTTC. The chain recombines TRBV3-1 (or the pseudogene TRBV3-2) with TRBJ2-1, with 7 bases matching TRBD1. Germline-derived CDR1 and CDR2 are LGHDT and YNNKEL (reference sequence). The CDR3 contains 15 residues. The trim removed 1 base at V and 5 bases at J, leaving 5 bases unmatched.

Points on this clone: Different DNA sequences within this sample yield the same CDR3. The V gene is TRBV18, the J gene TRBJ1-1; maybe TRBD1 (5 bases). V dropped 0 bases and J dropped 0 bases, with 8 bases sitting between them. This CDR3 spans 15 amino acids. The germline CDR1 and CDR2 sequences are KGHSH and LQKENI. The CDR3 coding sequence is TGTGCCAGCTCACCACCGGGGGGGATGAACACTGAAGCTTTCTTT. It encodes CASSPPGGMNTEAFF.

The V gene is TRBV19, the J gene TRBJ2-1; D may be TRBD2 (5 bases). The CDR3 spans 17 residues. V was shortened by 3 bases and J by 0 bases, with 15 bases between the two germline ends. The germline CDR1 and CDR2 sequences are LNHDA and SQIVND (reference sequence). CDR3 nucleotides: TGTGCCAGTAGTATTTGGAGGCTAACACTCTCCTACAATGAGCAGTTCTTC. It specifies CASSIWRLTLSYNEQFF.

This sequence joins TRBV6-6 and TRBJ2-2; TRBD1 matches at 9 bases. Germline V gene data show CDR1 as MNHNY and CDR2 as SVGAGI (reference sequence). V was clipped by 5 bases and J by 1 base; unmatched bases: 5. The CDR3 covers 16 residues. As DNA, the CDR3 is TGTGCCAGCAGTCGACGGACAGGGGTGAACACCGGGGAGCTGTTTTTT. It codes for CASSRRTGVNTGELFF.

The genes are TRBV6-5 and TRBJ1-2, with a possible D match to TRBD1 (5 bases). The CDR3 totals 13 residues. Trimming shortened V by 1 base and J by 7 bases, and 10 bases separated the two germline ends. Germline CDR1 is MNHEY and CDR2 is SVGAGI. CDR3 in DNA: TGTGCCAGCAGTTACTTCGGGGGGGGTGGCTACACCTTC. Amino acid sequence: CASSYFGGGGYTF.

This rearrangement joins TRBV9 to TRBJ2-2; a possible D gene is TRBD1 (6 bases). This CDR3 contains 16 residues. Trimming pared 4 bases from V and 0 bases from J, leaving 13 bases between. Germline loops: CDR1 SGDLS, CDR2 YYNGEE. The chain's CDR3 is CASSPSRTANTGELFF. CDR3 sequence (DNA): TGTGCCAGCAGCCCATCCCGGACAGCGAACACCGGGGAGCTGTTTTTT.

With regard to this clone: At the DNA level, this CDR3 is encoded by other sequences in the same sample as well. The CDR3 loop is CASSETGYYGYTF. The CDR3 DNA sequence: TGTGCCAGCAGCGAAACAGGGTACTATGGCTACACCTTC. The rearrangement links TRBV9 to TRBJ1-2; D may be TRBD1 (6 bases). The germline V and J ends were trimmed by 3 bases and 3 bases, with 9 bases remaining between them. Germline V gives CDR1 SGDLS, CDR2 YYNGEE. CDR3 size: 13 residues.

The CDR3 is CASRQPNYGYTF. In DNA, the CDR3 is TGTGCCAGTCGACAACCTAACTATGGCTACACCTTC. This chain links TRBV19 with TRBJ1-2; D unclear. The CDR3 length is 12 residues. V gave up 8 bases and J gave up 0 bases, with 7 bases separating them. Germline V gene data show CDR1 as LNHDA and CDR2 as SQIVND (reference sequence).

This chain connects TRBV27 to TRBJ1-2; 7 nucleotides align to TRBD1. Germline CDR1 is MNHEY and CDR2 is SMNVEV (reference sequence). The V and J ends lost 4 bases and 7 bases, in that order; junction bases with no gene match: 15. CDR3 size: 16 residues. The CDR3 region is CASSSLLLTGYRGYTF. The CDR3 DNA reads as TGTGCCAGCAGTTCCCTCCTCCTGACAGGGTACCGTGGCTACACCTTC.

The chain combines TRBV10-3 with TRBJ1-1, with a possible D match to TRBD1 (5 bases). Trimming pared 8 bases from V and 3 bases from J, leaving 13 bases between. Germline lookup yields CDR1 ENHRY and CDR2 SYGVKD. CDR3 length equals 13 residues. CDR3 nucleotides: TGTGCCATCCCGGGGGTCCCTGACACTGAAGCTTTCTTT. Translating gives CAIPGVPDTEAFF.

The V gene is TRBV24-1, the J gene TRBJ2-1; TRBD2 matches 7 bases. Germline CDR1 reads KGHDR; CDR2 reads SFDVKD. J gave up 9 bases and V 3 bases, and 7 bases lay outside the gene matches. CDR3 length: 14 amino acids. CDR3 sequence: CATSDTGRRGEQFF. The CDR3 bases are TGTGCCACCAGTGATACCGGGAGGAGGGGTGAGCAGTTCTTC.

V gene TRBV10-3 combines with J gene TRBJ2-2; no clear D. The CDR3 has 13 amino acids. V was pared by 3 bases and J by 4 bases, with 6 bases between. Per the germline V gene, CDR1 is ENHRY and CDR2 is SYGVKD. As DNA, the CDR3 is TGTGCCATCAGTGACAGGCCCACCGGGGAGCTGTTTTTT. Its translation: CAISDRPTGELFF.

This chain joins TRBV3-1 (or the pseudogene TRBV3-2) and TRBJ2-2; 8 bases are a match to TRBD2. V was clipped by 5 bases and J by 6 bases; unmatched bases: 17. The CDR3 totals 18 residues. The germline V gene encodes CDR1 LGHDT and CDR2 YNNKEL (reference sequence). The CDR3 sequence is CASSSIIRAGGHAGELFF. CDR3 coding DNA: TGTGCCAGCAGCAGTATTATCCGGGCGGGGGGCCACGCCGGGGAGCTGTTTTTT.

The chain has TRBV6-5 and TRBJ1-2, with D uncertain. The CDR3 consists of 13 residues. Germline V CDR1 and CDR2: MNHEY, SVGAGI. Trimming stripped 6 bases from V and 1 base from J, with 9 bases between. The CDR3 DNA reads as TGTGCCAGCAGAAACACCCTTAACTATGGCTACACCTTC. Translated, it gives CASRNTLNYGYTF.